These 26 T cell receptor beta chains were all obtained from the same sample, sequenced in a study of T-cell reconstitution after alpha-beta-depleted transplantation in children listed by TCRdb under 2016. Library preparation employed PCR. Instrument on record: Illumina HiSeq 2500. TCR libraries were prepared with molecular barcoding, using unique molecular identifiers to normalize TCRbeta repertoire quantification. The raw public data were reprocessed by TCRdb itself: fastp quality trimming at Q25, MiXCR clonotype calling, in-frame beta chains only. Records with the same CDR3 protein are collapsed into one entry carrying the most frequent genes and DNA. For this sample the table gives about 600,000 distinct CDR3 sequences, of which 10% to 15% were detected only once. Over 2% of the sample is held by the ten biggest clonotypes. The treatment or condition label, read with the paper, signifies: allogeneic hematopoietic cell transplantation with graft depleted of TCRalphabeta T cells and CD19 B cells.

The sequencing here drew on PBMCs, mostly from graft donor cells, taken 360 days after TCRalphabeta/CD19-depleted stem cell transplant. Source of these receptors: a male patient younger than 18 who had a stem cell transplant for acute myeloid leukemia, so the T cells may come from the graft donor.

Many counts were recorded for this clonotype. This chain connects TRBV28 to TRBJ2-7; D remains unclear. Trimming removed 6 bases from V and 0 bases from J, with 15 bases in between. The CDR3 spans 15 residues. The germline V gene has CDR1 MDHEN and CDR2 SYDVKM. The CDR3 spells CASSYWSDSSYEQYF. CDR3 nucleotide sequence: TGTGCCAGCAGCTATTGGAGCGACTCCTCCTACGAGCAGTACTTC.

This clonotype occurred a few times. The chain has TRBV6-2 or TRBV6-3 and TRBJ2-7; the D is unclear. This CDR3 is built from 13 residues. Deletions cut 3 bases from V and 2 bases from J, with 8 bases between. Germline V CDR1 and CDR2: MNHEY, SVGEGT. CDR3 protein: CASSYTDPYEQYF. The CDR3 region has the DNA TGTGCCAGCAGTTATACAGACCCCTACGAGCAGTACTTC.

This chain joins TRBV25-1 and TRBJ2-2, with TRBD1 matching 7 bases. The junction had 4 bases not matched to a gene; V was cut back by 8 bases and J by 4 bases. The CDR3 is 13 residues long. The germline V gene has CDR1 MGHDK and CDR2 SYGVNS. The CDR3 DNA follows: TGTGCCAGCCGCGGACAGGCCACCGGGGAGCTGTTTTTT. It translates to CASRGQATGELFF.

This clonotype was picked up a small number of times. The rearrangement uses TRBV29-1 and TRBJ1-1, with D perhaps matching TRBD1 (6 bases). The CDR3 totals 15 residues. Germline CDR1 is SQVTM and CDR2 is ANQGSEA. Trimming removed 5 bases at V and 0 bases at J, with 16 bases between. CDR3 amino acids: CSVLTVGQMNTEAFF. The CDR3 nucleotides read TGCAGCGTTTTGACCGTAGGACAGATGAACACTGAAGCTTTCTTT.

The chain recombines TRBV7-9 with TRBJ2-1; D is unresolved. With 3 bases removed from V and 12 bases from J, the gap between germline ends came to 6 bases. This CDR3 is 10 amino acids long. Germline CDR1 is SEHNR and CDR2 is FQNEAQ (reference sequence). Here the CDR3 DNA reads TGTGCCAGCAGCTTGAACAGGCAGTTCTTC. Its translation: CASSLNRQFF. Full variable domain (rest looked up from reference TRBV7-9 and TRBJ2-1): DTGVSQNPRHKITKRGQNVTFRCDPISEHNRLYWYRQTLGQGPEFLTYFQNEAQLEKSRLLSDRFSAERPKGSFSTLEIQRTEQGDSAMYLCASSLNRQFFGPGTRLTVL.

This clonotype was seen many times. The chain has TRBV29-1 and TRBJ2-5; D gene unclear. The CDR3 runs to 14 residues. CDR1 and CDR2 (germline): SQVTM, ANQGSEA. V dropped 5 bases and J dropped 0 bases, with 13 bases sitting between them. The CDR3 loop is CSVSSWRDQETQYF. CDR3 sequence (DNA): TGCAGCGTTTCTTCCTGGAGAGACCAAGAGACCCAGTACTTC. Full variable domain (remainder filled in from reference TRBV29-1 and TRBJ2-5): SAVISQKPSRDICQRGTSLTIQCQVDSQVTMMFWYRQQPGQSLTLIATANQGSEATYESGFVIDKFPISRPNLTFSTLTVSNMSPEDSSIYLCSVSSWRDQETQYFGPGTRLLVL.

This clonotype has a handful of counts. Germline and junction disagree at one end, which may indicate a read error. The chain joins TRBV9 to TRBJ2-1; D remains ambiguous. The CDR3 spans 9 residues. The germline V gene encodes CDR1 SGDLS and CDR2 YYNGEE. This CDR3 reads CASSPNGVF. The CDR3 DNA reads TGTGCCAGCAGCCCAAATGGAGTATTC.

This clonotype was recorded a few times. The chain recombines TRBV29-1 with TRBJ1-1; weak D call: TRBD1 (5 bases). Germline V gene data show CDR1 as SQVTM and CDR2 as ANQGSEA. This CDR3 has 12 amino acids. Between the trimmed V and J ends, which lost 7 bases and 3 bases, there was a span of 12 bases. This CDR3 is CSATDRDTEAFF. CDR3 coding DNA: TGCAGCGCCACTGACAGAGACACTGAAGCTTTCTTT.

The rearrangement joins TRBV20-1 to TRBJ2-7; maybe TRBD2 (6 bases). Trimming removed 6 bases at V and 2 bases at J, with 17 bases between. The CDR3 is made up of 14 amino acids. In germline, CDR1 is DFQATT, CDR2 SNEGSKA (reference sequence). CDR3 sequence reads: CSASSSGYAYEQYF. The CDR3, as DNA: TGCAGTGCCTCTTCCAGCGGGTATGCCTACGAGCAGTACTTC.

This clonotype has only a few counts. The genes are TRBV3-1 and TRBJ2-1, with 7 bases aligning to TRBD2. V gave up 3 bases and J gave up 0 bases; unmatched junction bases: 2. CDR3 length: 15 residues. Germline V gene sequence: CDR1 LGHDT, CDR2 YNNKEL (reference sequence). CDR3 sequence: CASSQGLLSYNEQFF. The CDR3 DNA reads TGTGCCAGCAGCCAGGGACTACTCTCCTACAATGAGCAGTTCTTC.

This clonotype was seen repeatedly, ten times or more. J is TRBJ2-7 and V is TRBV7-2, with TRBD2 matching 9 bases. Germline CDR1 and CDR2: SGHTA and FQGNSA. This CDR3 is 17 amino acids long. V shed 5 bases and J 3 bases; nucleotides not matched to a gene: 14. CDR3 DNA sequence: TGTGCCAGCAGCCGCACGACTAGCGGAAAAACACTCTACGAGCAGTACTTC. Protein: CASSRTTSGKTLYEQYF.

V gene TRBV7-9 combines with J gene TRBJ2-1; 8 bases map to TRBD1. The V gene end was trimmed by 5 bases and the J gene end by 3 bases; junction bases not matched to a gene: 12. Germline CDR1 SEHNR, CDR2 FQNEAQ (reference sequence). The CDR3 loop spans 17 amino acids. For the CDR3, the DNA is TGTGCCAGCAGCAGTGACCGACGGACAGGGTACTACAATGAGCAGTTCTTC. It encodes CASSSDRRTGYYNEQFF.

This clonotype came up many times. This sequence joins TRBV20-1 and TRBJ2-7; TRBD2 matches at 12 bases. Germline CDR1 DFQATT, CDR2 SNEGSKA (reference sequence). The V gene end was trimmed by 2 bases and the J gene end by 2 bases; junction bases not matched to a gene: 4. The CDR3 is 15 residues long. CDR3 in amino acids: CSARRTSGAAYEQYF. The CDR3 bases are TGCAGTGCTAGAAGGACTAGCGGGGCCGCCTACGAGCAGTACTTC.

The V call is TRBV3-1, the J call TRBJ2-5; 12 nucleotides align to TRBD2. This CDR3 is 15 amino acids long. With V trimmed by 6 bases and J by 3 bases, 5 bases remained unmatched. Germline-derived CDR1 and CDR2 are LGHDT and YNNKEL (reference sequence). CDR3 sequence reads: CASRDGLAGKETQYF. The CDR3 region has the DNA TGTGCCAGCAGAGACGGACTAGCGGGGAAAGAGACCCAGTACTTC.

This clonotype was found a few times. The chain has TRBV20-1 and TRBJ2-6, with 8 bases that match TRBD2. The CDR3 is 21 amino acids. V shed 6 bases, J shed 5 bases, and the junction held 27 bases outside the gene matches. Germline-derived CDR1 and CDR2 are DFQATT and SNEGSKA (reference sequence). The CDR3 nucleotides are TGCAGTGCCATGGCCGAGCAGGGTAGCGGGACCCCTATTTTCTGGGCCAACGTCCTGACTTTC. Amino acid sequence: CSAMAEQGSGTPIFWANVLTF.

The V and J genes are TRBV6-2 or TRBV6-3 and TRBJ1-4; D gene ambiguous. Germline loops: CDR1 MNHEY, CDR2 SVGEGT. CDR3 length: 17 amino acids. V lost 6 bases and J lost 2, with 19 bases in between. CDR3 in DNA: TGTGCCAGCAGACACGAAAGCGGGCAGGAGACTAATGAAAAACTGTTTTTT. Its protein is CASRHESGQETNEKLFF.

The chain combines TRBV27 with TRBJ1-2, with D possibly being TRBD1 (6 bases). V was pared by 3 bases and J by 6 bases, with 14 bases between. The CDR3 has 14 residues. Germline V lookup: CDR1 MNHEY, CDR2 SMNVEV (reference sequence). The CDR3 here is CASSFSRGVNGYTF. The CDR3 DNA is TGTGCCAGCAGTTTTAGCAGGGGCGTTAATGGCTACACCTTC.

This clonotype was seen more than once but under ten times. The chain is built from TRBV5-1 and TRBJ2-7, with a tentative D call TRBD1 (6 bases). The V and J ends lost 1 base and 3 bases respectively, with 11 bases between them. Germline values: CDR1 SGHRS, CDR2 YFSETQ. CDR3 length: 14 residues. The CDR3 DNA sequence: TGCGCCAGCAGCTTGTCCACAGGGATCTACGAGCAGTACTTC. Translating it yields CASSLSTGIYEQYF.

This clonotype was seen repeatedly, ten times or more. The rearrangement links TRBV29-1 to TRBJ2-3; D gene ambiguous. Trimming cost V 8 bases and J 6 bases, with 9 bases left between them. CDR1 and CDR2 (germline): SQVTM, ANQGSEA. CDR3 length: 10 residues. CDR3 coding DNA: TGCAGCTCCCTGACGGATACGCAGTATTTT. Translation gives CSSLTDTQYF.

This clonotype was observed a handful of times. The chain recombines TRBV30 with TRBJ2-2; D gene uncertain. Trimming cost V 0 bases and J 5 bases, with 7 bases left between them. CDR1 is GTSNPN, CDR2 SVGIG, per germline (reference sequence). The CDR3 runs 13 residues. The CDR3 protein is CAWSVRHTGELFF. The CDR3 DNA is TGTGCCTGGAGTGTACGGCATACCGGGGAGCTGTTTTTT.

The chain is built from TRBV20-1 and TRBJ2-7; possible D gene TRBD1, 6 bases. This CDR3 has 14 amino acids. V gave up 4 bases and J gave up 5 bases, with 18 bases separating them. Per the germline V gene, CDR1 is DFQATT and CDR2 is SNEGSKA (reference sequence). CDR3 sequence reads: CSAKTSQGPDEQYF. For the CDR3, the DNA is TGCAGTGCTAAAACCTCACAGGGTCCGGACGAGCAGTACTTC.

DNA of the CDR3: TGTGCCAGTAGTAGAGGACAGCCCTCCAATGAGCAGTTCTTC. Amino acids: CASSRGQPSNEQFF. V usage is TRBV19 and J usage is TRBJ2-1; TRBD1 is a possible D gene (6 bases). The V gene lost 4 bases and the J gene lost 6 bases, with 13 bases spanning the gap. The CDR3 contains 14 residues. The germline V gene has CDR1 LNHDA and CDR2 SQIVND (reference sequence).

The gene calls are TRBV11-2 and TRBJ2-1, with 14 bases identical to TRBD2. This CDR3 comprises 15 residues. Germline lookup yields CDR1 SGHAT and CDR2 FQNNGV. V was pared by 8 bases and J by 12 bases, with 12 bases of the junction left unmatched. CDR3 residues: CASRLGLAGGSAQFF. The CDR3 DNA reads as TGTGCCAGCCGACTAGGACTAGCGGGAGGATCGGCGCAGTTCTTC.

This clonotype has a count of ten or more. The chain combines TRBV28 with TRBJ2-5; D is undetermined. V lost 4 bases and J 4 bases, leaving 4 bases between the germline ends. Germline CDR1 MDHEN, CDR2 SYDVKM. The length of the CDR3 is 11 residues. CDR3 nucleotides: TGTGCCAGCAGTTCCCCAGAGACCCAGTACTTC. It yields the protein CASSSPETQYF.

This chain connects TRBV29-1 to TRBJ2-7, with a weak D call TRBD1 (6 bases). Germline assignment: CDR1 SQVTM and CDR2 ANQGSEA. V dropped 8 bases and J dropped 3 bases, with 20 bases sitting between them. This CDR3 comprises 14 residues. The CDR3 loop is CSPPRTVDNYEQYF. The DNA of the CDR3 is TGCAGCCCGCCTCGGACAGTAGACAACTACGAGCAGTACTTC.

This clonotype was seen many times. The chain joins TRBV28 to TRBJ2-7, with D unresolved. Looked up from germline, CDR1 is MDHEN and CDR2 is SYDVKM. This CDR3 comprises 14 residues. Trimming cost V 4 bases and J 3 bases, with 13 bases left between them. The CDR3 coding sequence is TGTGCCAGCAGTTACTCCAGGATTGTCTACGAGCAGTACTTC. It is translated as CASSYSRIVYEQYF.